This T cell receptor (beta chain) was identified during a study of shared clonotypes between healthy human individuals. Study conclusions and caveats: The expectation was that sequencing depth would affect clonotype sharing among donors.

Germline V gene data show CDR1 as SQVTM and CDR2 as ANQGSEA. V was pared by 0 bases and J by 0 bases, with 10 bases between. The CDR3 is 15 residues long. Positively selected for CCR7, the CD45RO-negative cells used as naive CD8 cells excluded terminally differentiated effector memory CD45RA+ cells. This clone was detected only once. Its antigen remains unidentified. Using immunoSEQ multiplex PCR, the repertoire was profiled, and TCRdb retains in-frame clones only, with some absent. The sample has roughly 590,000 clones, nearly 97% seen once. Input material: naive CD8+ T cells sorted from blood. This chain links TRBV29-1 with TRBJ2-3; D is possibly TRBD1 (5 bases). The clonotype originates from a woman in her 30s in good health. CDR3 in amino acids: CSVEEAGPSTDTQYF. In nucleotides, the CDR3 is TGCAGCGTTGAAGAGGCAGGGCCTAGCACAGATACGCAGTATTTT.